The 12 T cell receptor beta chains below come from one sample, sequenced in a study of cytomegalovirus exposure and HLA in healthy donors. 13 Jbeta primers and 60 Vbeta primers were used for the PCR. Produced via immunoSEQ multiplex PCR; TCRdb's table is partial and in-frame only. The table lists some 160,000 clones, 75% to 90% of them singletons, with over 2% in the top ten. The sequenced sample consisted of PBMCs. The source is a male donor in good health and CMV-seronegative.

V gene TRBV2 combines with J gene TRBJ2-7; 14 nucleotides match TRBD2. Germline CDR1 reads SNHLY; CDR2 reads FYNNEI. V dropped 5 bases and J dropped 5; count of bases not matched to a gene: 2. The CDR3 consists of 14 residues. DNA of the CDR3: TGTGCCAGCAGTTGGACTAGCGGGGGGCACGAGCAGTACTTC. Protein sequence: CASSWTSGGHEQYF.

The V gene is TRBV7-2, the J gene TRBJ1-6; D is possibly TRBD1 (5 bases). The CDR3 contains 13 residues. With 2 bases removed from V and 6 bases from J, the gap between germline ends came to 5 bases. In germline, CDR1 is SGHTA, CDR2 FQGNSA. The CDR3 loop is CASSLQGNSPLHF. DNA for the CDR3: TGTGCCAGCAGCTTACAGGGTAATTCACCCCTCCACTTT.

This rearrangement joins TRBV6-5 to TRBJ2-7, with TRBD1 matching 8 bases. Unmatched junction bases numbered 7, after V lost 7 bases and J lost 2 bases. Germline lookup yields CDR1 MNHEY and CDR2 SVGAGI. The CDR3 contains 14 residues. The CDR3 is CASTEDRVPYEQYF. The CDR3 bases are TGTGCCAGCACCGAGGACAGGGTGCCCTACGAGCAGTACTTC.

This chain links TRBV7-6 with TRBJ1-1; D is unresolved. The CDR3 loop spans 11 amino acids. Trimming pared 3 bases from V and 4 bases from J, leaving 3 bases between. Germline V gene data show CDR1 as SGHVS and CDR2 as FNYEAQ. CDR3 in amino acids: CASSFGTEAFF. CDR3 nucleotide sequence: TGTGCCAGCAGCTTCGGCACTGAAGCTTTCTTT.

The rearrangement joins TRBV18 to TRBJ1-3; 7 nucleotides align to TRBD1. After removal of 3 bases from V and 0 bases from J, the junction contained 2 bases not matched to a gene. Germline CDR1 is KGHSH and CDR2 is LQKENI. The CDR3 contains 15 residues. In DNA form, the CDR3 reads TGTGCCAGCTCACCGGACAGGAGCTCTGGAAACACCATATATTTT. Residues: CASSPDRSSGNTIYF.

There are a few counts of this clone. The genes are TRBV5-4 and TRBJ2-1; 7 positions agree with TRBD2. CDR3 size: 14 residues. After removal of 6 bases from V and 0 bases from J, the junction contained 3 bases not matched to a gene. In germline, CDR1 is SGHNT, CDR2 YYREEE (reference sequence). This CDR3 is CASTGGSSYNEQFF. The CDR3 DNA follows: TGTGCCAGCACCGGGGGGAGCTCCTACAATGAGCAGTTCTTC.

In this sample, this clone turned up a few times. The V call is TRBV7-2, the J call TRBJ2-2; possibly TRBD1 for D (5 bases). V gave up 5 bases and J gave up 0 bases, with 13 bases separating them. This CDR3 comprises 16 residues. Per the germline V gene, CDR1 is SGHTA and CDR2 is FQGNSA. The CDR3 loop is CASSRNRIANTGELFF. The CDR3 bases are TGTGCCAGCAGCCGTAACAGGATCGCGAACACCGGGGAGCTGTTTTTT.

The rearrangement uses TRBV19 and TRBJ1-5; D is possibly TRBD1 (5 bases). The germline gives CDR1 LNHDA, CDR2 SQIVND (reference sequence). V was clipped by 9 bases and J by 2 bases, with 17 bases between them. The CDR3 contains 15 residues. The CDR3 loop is CASGLGAVGNQPQHF. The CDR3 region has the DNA TGTGCCAGCGGTTTAGGGGCGGTCGGCAATCAGCCCCAGCATTTT.

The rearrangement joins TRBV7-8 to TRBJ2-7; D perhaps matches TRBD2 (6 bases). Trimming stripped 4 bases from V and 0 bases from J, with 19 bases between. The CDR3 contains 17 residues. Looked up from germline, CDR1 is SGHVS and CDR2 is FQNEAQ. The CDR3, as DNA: TGTGCCAGCAGCTCCCTCCCCCTCCAGGGACTCTCCTACGAGCAGTACTTC. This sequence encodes CASSSLPLQGLSYEQYF. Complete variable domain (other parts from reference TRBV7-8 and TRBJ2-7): GAGVSQSPRYKVAKRGQDVALRCDPISGHVSLFWYQQALGQGPEFLTYFQNEAQLDKSGLPSDRFFAERPEGSVSTLKIQRTQQEDSAVYLCASSSLPLQGLSYEQYFGPGTRLTVT.

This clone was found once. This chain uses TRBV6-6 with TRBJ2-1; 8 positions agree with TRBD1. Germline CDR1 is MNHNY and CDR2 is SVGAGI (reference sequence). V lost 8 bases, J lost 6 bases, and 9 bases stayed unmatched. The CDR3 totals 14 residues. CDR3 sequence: CASLTGQDTNEQFF. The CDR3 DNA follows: TGTGCCAGCCTCACGGGACAGGACACCAATGAGCAGTTCTTC.

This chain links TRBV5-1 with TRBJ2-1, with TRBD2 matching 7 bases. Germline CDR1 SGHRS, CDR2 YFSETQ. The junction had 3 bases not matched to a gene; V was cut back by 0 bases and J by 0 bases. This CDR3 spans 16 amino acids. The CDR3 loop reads CASSLGRGSSYNEQFF. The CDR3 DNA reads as TGCGCCAGCAGCTTGGGGCGGGGGAGCTCCTACAATGAGCAGTTCTTC.

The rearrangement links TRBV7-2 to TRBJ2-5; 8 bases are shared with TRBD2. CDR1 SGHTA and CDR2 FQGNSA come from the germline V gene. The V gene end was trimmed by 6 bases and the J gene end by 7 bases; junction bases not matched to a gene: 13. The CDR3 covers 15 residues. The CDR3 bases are TGTGCCAGCAGACCAGCGGGGGCCCCTGGCGGGACCCAGTACTTC. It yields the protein CASRPAGAPGGTQYF.